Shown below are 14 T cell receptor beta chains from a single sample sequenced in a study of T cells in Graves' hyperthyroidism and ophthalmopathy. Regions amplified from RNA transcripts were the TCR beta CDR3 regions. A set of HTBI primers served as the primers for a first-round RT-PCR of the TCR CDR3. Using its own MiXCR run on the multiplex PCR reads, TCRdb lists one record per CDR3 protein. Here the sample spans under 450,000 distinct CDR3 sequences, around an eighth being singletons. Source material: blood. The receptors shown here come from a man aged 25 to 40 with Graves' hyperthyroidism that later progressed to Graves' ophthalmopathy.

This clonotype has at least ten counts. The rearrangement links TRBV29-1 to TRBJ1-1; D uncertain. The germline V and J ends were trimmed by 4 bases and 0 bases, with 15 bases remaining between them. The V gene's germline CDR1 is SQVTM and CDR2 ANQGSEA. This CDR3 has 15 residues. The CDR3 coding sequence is TGCAGCGTTGGGGGAAGTTTCGACATGAACACTGAAGCTTTCTTT. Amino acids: CSVGGSFDMNTEAFF.

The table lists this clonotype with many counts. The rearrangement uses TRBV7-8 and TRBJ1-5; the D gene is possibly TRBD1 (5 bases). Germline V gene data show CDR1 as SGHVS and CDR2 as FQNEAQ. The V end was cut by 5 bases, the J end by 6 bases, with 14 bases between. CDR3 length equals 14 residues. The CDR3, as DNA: TGTGCCAGCAGCCGGGACCTGACTCCTCAGCCCCAGCATTTT. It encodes CASSRDLTPQPQHF.

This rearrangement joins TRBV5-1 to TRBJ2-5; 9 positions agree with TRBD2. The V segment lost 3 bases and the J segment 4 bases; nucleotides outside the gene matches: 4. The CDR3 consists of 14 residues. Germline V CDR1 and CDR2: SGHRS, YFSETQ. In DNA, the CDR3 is TGCGCCAGCAGCTATAGCGGGGGAGGAGAGACCCAGTACTTC. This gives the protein CASSYSGGGETQYF.

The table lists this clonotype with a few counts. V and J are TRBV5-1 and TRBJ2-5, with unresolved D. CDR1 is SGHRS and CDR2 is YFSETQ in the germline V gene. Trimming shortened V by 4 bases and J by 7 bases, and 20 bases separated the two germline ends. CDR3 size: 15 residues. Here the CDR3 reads CASSIAPGIDRTQYF. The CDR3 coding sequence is TGCGCCAGCAGCATCGCTCCGGGCATCGATAGGACCCAGTACTTC.

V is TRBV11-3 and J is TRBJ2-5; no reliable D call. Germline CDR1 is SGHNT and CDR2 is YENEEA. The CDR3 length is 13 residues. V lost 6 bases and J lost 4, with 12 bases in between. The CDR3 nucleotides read TGTGCCAGCAGTCCTGAGTCGGGAGAGACCCAGTACTTC. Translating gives CASSPESGETQYF.

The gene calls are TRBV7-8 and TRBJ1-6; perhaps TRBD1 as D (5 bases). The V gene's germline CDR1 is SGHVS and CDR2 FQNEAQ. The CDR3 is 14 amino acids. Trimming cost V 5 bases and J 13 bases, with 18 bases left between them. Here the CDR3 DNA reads TGTGCCAGCAGCACCCTCCAACGCGGGGGGCCCCTCCACTTT. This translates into CASSTLQRGGPLHF.

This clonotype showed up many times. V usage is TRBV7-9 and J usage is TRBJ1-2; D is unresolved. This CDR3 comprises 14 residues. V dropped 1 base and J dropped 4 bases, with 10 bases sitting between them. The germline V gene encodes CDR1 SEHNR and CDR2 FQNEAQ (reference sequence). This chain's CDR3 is CASSLEEVSYGYTF. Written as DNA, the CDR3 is TGTGCCAGCAGCTTAGAAGAGGTCTCCTATGGCTACACCTTC.

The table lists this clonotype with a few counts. The CDR3 loop is CASLDRAPGLAFF. The DNA for the CDR3 is TGTGCCAGTTTAGACAGGGCTCCGGGTCTGGCTTTCTTT. The rearrangement joins TRBV6-1 to TRBJ1-1; 7 positions match TRBD1. The trim removed 9 bases at V and 11 bases at J, leaving 15 bases unmatched. Germline CDR1 and CDR2: MNHNS and SASEGT. This CDR3 has 13 amino acids.

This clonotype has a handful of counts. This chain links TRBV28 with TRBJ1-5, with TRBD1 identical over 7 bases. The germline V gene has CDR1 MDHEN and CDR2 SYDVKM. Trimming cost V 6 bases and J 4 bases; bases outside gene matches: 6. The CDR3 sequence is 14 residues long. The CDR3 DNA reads TGTGCCAGCAGCGATAACAGGGGTAATCAGCCCCAGCATTTT. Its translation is CASSDNRGNQPQHF.

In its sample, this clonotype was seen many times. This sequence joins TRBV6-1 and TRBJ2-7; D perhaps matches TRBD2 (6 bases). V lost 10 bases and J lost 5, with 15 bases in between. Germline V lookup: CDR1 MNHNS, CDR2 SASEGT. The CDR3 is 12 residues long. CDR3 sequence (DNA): TGTGCCACCGGGAGCGCTCCTGACGAGCAGTACTTC. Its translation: CATGSAPDEQYF.

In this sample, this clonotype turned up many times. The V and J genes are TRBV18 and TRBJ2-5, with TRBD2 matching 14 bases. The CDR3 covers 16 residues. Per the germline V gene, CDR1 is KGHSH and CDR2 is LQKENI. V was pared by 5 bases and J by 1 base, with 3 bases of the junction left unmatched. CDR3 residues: CASSAGLAGAQETQYF. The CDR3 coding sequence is TGTGCCAGCTCAGCGGGACTAGCGGGGGCCCAAGAGACCCAGTACTTC.

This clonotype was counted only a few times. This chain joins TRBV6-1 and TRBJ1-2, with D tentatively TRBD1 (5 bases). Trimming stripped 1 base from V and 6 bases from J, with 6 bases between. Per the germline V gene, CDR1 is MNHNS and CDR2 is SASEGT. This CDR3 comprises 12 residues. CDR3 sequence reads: CASSEDRNGYTF. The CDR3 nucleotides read TGTGCCAGCAGTGAAGACAGGAATGGCTACACCTTC.

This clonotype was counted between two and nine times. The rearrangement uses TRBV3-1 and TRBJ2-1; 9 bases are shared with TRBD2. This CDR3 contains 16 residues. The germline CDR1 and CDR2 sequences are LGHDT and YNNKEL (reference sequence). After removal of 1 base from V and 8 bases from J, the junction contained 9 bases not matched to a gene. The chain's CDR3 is CASSQVPYSGGHEQFF. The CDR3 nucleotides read TGTGCCAGCAGCCAAGTACCTTACAGCGGGGGGCATGAGCAGTTCTTC.

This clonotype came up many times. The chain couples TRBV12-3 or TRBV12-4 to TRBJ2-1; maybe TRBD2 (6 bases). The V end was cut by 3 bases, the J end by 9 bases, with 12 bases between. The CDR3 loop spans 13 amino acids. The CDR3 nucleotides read TGTGCCAGCAGTTTCCTAGGTAGCGGTGAGCAGTTCTTC. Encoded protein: CASSFLGSGEQFF.